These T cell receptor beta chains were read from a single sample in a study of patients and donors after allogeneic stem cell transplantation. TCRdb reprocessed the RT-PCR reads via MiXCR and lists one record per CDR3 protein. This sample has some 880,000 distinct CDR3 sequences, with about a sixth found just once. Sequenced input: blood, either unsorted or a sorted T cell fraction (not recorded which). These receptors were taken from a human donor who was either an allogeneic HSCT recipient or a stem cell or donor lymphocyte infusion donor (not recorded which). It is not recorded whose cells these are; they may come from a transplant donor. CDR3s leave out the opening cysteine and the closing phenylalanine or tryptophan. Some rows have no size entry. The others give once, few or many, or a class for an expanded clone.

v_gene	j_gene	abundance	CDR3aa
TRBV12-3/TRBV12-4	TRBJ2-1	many	ASRWDRDSLYNEQF
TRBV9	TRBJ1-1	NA	ASSGEGPTEAF
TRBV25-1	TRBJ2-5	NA	ASSPAQRRQETQY
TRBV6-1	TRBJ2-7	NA	ASTGGFAREQY
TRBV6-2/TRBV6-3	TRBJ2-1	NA	ASSRRLSSYNEQF
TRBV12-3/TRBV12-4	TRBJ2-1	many	ASSFSGSIYEQF
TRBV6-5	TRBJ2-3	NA	ASSYLGTGVDTQY
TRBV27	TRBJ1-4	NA	ASTSLGDGVNEKLF
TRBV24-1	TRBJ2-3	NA	ATSDIPGQGVATDTQY
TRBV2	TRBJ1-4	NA	ASRGGAAIGEKLF
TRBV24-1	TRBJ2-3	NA	ATSDAGQGALTDTQY